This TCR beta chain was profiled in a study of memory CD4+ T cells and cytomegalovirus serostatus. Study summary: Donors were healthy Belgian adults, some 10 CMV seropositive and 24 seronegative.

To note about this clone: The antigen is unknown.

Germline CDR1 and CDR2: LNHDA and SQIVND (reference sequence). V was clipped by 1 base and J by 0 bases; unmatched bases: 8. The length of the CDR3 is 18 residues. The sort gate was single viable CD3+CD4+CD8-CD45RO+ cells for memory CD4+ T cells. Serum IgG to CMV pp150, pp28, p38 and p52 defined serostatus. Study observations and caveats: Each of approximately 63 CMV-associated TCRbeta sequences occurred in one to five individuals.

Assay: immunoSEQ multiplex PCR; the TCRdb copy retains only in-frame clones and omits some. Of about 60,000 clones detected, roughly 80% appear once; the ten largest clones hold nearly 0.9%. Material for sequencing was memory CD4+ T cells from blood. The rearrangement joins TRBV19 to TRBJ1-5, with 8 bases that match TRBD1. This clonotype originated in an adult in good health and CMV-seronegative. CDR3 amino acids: CASSIVPGQEYSNQPQHF. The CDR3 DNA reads TGTGCCAGTAGTATAGTCCCGGGACAGGAGTATAGCAATCAGCCCCAGCATTTT.